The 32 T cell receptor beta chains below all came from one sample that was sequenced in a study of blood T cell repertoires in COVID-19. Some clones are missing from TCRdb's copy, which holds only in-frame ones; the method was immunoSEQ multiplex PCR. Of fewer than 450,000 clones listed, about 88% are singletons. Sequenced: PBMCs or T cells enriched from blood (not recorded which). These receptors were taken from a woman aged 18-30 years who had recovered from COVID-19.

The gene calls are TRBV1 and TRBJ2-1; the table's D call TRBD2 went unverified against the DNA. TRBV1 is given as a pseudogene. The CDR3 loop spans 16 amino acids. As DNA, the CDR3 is TGCACCAGCAGCCAACAAGAAGCGGGGGGCGGCAATGAGCAGTTCTTC. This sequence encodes CTSSQQEAGGGNEQFF.

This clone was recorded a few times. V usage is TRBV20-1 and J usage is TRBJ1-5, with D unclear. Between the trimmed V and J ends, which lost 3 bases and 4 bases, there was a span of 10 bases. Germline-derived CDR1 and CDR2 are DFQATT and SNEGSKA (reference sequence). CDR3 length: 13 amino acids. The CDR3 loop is CSASGSGNQPQHF. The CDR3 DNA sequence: TGCAGTGCTAGTGGCAGCGGGAATCAGCCCCAGCATTTT.

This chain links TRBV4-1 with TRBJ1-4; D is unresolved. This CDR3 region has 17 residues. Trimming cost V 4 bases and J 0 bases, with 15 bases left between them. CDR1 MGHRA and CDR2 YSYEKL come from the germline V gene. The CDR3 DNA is TGCGCCAGCAGCCCACCAGGCCCAGAAGCAACTAATGAAAAACTGTTTTTT. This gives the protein CASSPPGPEATNEKLFF.

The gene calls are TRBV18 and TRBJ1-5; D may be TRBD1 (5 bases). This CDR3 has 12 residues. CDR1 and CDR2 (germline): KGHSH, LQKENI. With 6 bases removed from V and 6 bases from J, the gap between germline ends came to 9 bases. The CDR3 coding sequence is TGTGCCAGCTCGGCAGGGTCTCAGCCCCAGCATTTT. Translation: CASSAGSQPQHF. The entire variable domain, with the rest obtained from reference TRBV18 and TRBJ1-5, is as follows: NAGVMQNPRHLVRRRGQEARLRCSPMKGHSHVYWYRQLPEEGLKFMVYLQKENIIDESGMPKERFSAEFPKEGPSILRIQQVVRGDSAAYFCASSAGSQPQHFGDGTRLSIL.

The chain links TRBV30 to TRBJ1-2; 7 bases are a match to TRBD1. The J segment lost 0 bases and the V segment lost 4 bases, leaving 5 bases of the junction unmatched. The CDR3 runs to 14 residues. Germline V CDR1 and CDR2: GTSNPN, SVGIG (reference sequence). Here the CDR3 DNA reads TGTGCCTGGATGAGACAGGGACCTAACTATGGCTACACCTTC. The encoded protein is CAWMRQGPNYGYTF.

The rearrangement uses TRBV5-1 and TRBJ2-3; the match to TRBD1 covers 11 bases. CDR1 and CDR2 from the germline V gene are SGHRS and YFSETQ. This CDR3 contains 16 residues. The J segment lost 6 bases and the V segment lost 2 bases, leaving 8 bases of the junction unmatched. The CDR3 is CASSLIRDRGLDTQYF. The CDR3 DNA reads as TGCGCCAGCAGCTTAATCCGGGACAGGGGGTTGGATACGCAGTATTTT. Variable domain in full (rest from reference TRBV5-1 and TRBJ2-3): KAGVTQTPRYLIKTRGQQVTLSCSPISGHRSVSWYQQTPGQGLQFLFEYFSETQRNKGNFPGRFSGRQFSNSRSEMNVSTLELGDSALYLCASSLIRDRGLDTQYFGPGTRLTVL.

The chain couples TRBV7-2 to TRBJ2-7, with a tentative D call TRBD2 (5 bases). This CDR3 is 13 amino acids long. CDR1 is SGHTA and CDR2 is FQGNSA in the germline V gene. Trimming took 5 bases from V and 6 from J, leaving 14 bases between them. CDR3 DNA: TGTGCCAGCAGCCCCCTTTCGGGAACCGAGCAGTACTTC. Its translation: CASSPLSGTEQYF.

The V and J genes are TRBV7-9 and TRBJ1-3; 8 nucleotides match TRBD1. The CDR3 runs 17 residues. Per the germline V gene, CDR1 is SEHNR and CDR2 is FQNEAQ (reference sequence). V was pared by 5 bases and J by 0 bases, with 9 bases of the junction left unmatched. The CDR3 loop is CASSARQGPNSGNTIYF. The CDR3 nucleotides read TGTGCCAGCAGCGCCCGACAGGGGCCCAACTCTGGAAACACCATATATTTT.

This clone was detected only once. CDR3 nucleotides: TGTGCCAGCAGCGTAGCTCTCCAGGGGTTTCGCTCTGGAAACACCATATATTTT. It translates to CASSVALQGFRSGNTIYF. The J gene is TRBJ1-3, the V gene TRBV9, with a weak D call TRBD1 (6 bases). V lost 0 bases, J lost 0 bases, and 16 bases lay in between. The germline gives CDR1 SGDLS, CDR2 YYNGEE. The CDR3 has 18 amino acids.

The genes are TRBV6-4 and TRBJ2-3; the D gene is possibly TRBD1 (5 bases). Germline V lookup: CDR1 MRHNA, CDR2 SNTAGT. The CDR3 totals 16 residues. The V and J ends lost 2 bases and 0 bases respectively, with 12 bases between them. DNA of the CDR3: TGTGCCAGCAGTGACAATCCAGGGCCTAGCACAGATACGCAGTATTTT. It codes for CASSDNPGPSTDTQYF.

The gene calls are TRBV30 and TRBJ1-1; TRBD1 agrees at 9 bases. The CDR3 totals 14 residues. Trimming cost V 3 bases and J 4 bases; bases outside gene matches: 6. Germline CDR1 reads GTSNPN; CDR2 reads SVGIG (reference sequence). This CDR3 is CAWSWGDRATEAFF. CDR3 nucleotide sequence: TGTGCCTGGAGCTGGGGGGACAGGGCCACTGAAGCTTTCTTT.

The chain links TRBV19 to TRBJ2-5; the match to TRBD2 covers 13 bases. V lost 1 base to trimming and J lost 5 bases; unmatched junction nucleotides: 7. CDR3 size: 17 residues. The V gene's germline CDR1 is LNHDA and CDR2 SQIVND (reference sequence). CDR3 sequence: CASSIGTSGGLGETQYF. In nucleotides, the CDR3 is TGTGCCAGTAGTATAGGGACTAGCGGGGGCCTCGGGGAGACCCAGTACTTC.

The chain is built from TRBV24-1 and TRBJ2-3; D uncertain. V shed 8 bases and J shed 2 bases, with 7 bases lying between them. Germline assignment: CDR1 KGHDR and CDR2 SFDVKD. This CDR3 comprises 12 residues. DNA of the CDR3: TGTGCCACCATGGCCGCCACAGATACGCAGTATTTT. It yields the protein CATMAATDTQYF.

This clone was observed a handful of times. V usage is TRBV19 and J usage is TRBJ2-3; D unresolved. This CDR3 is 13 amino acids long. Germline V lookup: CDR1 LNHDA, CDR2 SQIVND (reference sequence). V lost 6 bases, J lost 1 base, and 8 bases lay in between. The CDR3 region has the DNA TGTGCCAGTAGAAGACTTGGCACAGATACGCAGTATTTT. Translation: CASRRLGTDTQYF.

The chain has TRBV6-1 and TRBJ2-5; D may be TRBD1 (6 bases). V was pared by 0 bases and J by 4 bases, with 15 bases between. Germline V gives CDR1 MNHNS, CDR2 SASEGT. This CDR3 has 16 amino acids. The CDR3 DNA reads TGTGCCAGCAGTGAAGCGCCGGGACACCGCCGAGAGACCCAGTACTTC. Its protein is CASSEAPGHRRETQYF.

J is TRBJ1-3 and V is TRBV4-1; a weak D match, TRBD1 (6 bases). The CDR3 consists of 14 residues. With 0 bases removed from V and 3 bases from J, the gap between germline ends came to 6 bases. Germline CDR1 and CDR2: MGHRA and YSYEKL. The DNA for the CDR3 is TGCGCCAGCAGCCAAGAACAGGGTGGAAACACCATATATTTT. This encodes CASSQEQGGNTIYF.

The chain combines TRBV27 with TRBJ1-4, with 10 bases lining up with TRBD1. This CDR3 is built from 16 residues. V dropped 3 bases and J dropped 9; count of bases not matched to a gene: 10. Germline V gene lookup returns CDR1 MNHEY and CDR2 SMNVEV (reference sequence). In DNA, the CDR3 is TGTGCCAGCAGTTTTCACTTCGGGACAGGGGATAAAAAACTGTTTTTT. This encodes CASSFHFGTGDKKLFF.

This CDR3 is CASRNPGENTEAFF. DNA of the CDR3: TGTGCCAGCAGGAACCCCGGGGAGAACACTGAAGCTTTCTTT. The chain couples TRBV5-5 to TRBJ1-1; no firm D call. Trimming removed 5 bases at V and 1 base at J, with 12 bases between. CDR1 and CDR2 from the germline V gene are SGHKS and YYEKEE (reference sequence). There are 14 residues in the CDR3.

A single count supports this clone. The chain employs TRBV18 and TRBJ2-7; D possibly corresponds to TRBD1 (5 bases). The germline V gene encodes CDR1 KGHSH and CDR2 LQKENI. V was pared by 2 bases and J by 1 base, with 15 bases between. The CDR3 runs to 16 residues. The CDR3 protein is CASSPARRTRSYEQYF. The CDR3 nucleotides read TGTGCCAGCTCACCAGCCAGGCGGACACGATCCTACGAGCAGTACTTC.

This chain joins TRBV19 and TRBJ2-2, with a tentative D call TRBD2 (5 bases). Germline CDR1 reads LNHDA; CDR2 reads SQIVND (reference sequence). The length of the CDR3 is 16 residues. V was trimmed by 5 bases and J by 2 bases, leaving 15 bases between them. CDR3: CASSPWTAVNTGELFF. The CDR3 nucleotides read TGTGCCAGTAGTCCGTGGACTGCTGTTAACACCGGGGAGCTGTTTTTT.

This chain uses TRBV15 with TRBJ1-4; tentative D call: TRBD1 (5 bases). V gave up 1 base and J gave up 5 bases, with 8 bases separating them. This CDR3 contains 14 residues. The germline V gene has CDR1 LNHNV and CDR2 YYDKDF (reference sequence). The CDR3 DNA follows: TGTGCCACCAGCAGAGTCAGGGTGAATGAAAAACTGTTTTTT. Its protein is CATSRVRVNEKLFF.

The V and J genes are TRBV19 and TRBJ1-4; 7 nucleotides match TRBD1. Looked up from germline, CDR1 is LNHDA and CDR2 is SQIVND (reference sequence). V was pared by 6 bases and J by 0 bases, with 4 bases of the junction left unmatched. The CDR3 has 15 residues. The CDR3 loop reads CASRTGFTTNEKLFF. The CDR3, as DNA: TGTGCCAGTAGGACAGGGTTTACAACTAATGAAAAACTGTTTTTT. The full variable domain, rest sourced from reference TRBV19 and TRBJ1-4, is DGGITQSPKYLFRKEGQNVTLSCEQNLNHDAMYWYRQDPGQGLRLIYYSQIVNDFQKGDIAEGYSVSREKKESFPLTVTSAQKNPTAFYLCASRTGFTTNEKLFFGSGTQLSVL.

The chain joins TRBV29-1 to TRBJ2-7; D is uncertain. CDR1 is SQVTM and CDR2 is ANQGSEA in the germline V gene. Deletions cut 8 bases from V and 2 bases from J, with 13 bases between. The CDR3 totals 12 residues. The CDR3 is CSTSDGAYEQYF. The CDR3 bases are TGCAGCACTTCAGACGGAGCCTACGAGCAGTACTTC.

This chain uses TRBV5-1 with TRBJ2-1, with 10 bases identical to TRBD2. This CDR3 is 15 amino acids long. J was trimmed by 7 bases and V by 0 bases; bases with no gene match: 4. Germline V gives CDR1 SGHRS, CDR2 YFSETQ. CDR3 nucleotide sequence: TGCGCCAGCAGCTTGGTGGAGCGGGGGGGTAATGAGCAGTTCTTC. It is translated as CASSLVERGGNEQFF.

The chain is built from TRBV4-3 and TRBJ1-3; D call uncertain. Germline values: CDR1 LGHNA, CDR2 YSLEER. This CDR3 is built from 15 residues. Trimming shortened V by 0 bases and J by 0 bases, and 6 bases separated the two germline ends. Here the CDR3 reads CASSQDSGSGNTIYF. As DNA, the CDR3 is TGCGCCAGCAGCCAAGACTCGGGCTCTGGAAACACCATATATTTT.

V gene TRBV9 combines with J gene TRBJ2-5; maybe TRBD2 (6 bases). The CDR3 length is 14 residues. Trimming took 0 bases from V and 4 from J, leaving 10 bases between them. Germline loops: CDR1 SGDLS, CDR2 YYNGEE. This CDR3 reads CASSVDGTGETQYF. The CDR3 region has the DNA TGTGCCAGCAGCGTAGACGGGACTGGAGAGACCCAGTACTTC.

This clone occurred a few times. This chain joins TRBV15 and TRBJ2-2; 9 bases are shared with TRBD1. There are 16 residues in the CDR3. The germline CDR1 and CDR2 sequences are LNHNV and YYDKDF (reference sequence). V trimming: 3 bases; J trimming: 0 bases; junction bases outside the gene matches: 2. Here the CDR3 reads CATSSGTGPNTGELFF. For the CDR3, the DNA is TGTGCCACCAGCAGTGGGACAGGGCCGAACACCGGGGAGCTGTTTTTT.

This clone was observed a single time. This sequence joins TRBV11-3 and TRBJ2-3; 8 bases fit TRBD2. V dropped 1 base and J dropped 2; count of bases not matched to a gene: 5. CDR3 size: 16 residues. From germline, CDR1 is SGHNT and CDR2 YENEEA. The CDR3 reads CASSLVGGGLTDTQYF. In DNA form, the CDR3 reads TGTGCCAGCAGCTTAGTAGGCGGGGGGCTCACAGATACGCAGTATTTT. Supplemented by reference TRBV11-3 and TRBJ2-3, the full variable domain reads EAGVVQSPRYKIIEKKQPVAFWCNPISGHNTLYWYLQNLGQGPELLIRYENEEAVDDSQLPKDRFSAERLKGVDSTLKIQPAELGDSAVYLCASSLVGGGLTDTQYFGPGTRLTVL.

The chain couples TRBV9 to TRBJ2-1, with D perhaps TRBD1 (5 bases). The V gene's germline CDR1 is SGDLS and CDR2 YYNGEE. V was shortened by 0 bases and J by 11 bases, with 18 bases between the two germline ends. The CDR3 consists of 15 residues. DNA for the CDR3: TGTGCCAGCAGCGTAGAACCAACACGTACAGGTCAGCAGTTCTTC. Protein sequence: CASSVEPTRTGQQFF.

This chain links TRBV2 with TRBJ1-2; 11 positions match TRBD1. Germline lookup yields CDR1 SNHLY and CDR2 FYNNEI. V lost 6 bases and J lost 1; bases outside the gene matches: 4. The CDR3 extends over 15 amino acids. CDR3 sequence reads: CASRRDRGSNYGYTF. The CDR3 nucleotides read TGTGCCAGCAGACGGGACAGGGGGAGTAACTATGGCTACACCTTC.

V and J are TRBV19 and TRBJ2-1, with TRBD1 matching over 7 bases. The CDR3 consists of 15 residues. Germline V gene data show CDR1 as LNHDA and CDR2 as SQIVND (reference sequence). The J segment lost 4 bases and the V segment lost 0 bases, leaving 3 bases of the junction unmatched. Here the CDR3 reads CASSIDRGFYNEQFF. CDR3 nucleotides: TGTGCCAGTAGTATAGACAGGGGGTTTTACAATGAGCAGTTCTTC.

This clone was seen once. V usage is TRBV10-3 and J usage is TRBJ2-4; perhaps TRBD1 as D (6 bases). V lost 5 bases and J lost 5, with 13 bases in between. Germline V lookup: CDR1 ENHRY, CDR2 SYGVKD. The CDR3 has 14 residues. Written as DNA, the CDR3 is TGTGCCATCAGTAGAACAGGGTCCCAAAACATTCAGTACTTC. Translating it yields CAISRTGSQNIQYF.